What follows are 30 T cell receptor beta chains derived from one specimen sequenced in a study of OX40 agonist ivuxolimab in advanced cancers. Here immunoSEQ multiplex PCR was the method, and the copy in TCRdb shows in-frame clones only, minus some. The sample lists more than 20,000 clones; 75% to 85% were seen once. Sequencing was performed on CD4+ or CD8+ T cells sorted from blood, taken in a trial of the OX40 agonist ivuxolimab. The receptors shown here come from an adult with an advanced solid tumor such as melanoma, head and neck, liver or kidney cancer.

Only one count was recorded for this clone. J is TRBJ1-2 and V is TRBV6-5; D not resolved. Germline V gives CDR1 MNHEY, CDR2 SVGAGI. CDR3 size: 15 residues. V was clipped by 0 bases and J by 3 bases, with 11 bases between them. CDR3 nucleotides: TGTGCCAGCAGTTACTCGTTTAGAGGGCACTATGGCTACACCTTC. Its translation is CASSYSFRGHYGYTF.

The genes are TRBV14 and TRBJ2-2; 10 bases map to TRBD1. V shed 3 bases and J 7 bases; nucleotides not matched to a gene: 8. In germline, CDR1 is SGHDN, CDR2 FVKESK. The CDR3 is 16 residues long. This CDR3 reads CASSHPGQGLVGELFF. DNA for the CDR3: TGTGCCAGCAGCCACCCGGGACAGGGGCTTGTCGGGGAGCTGTTTTTT.

J is TRBJ1-1 and V is TRBV6-6, with D perhaps TRBD1 (5 bases). Germline-derived CDR1 and CDR2 are MNHNY and SVGAGI (reference sequence). The V end was cut by 2 bases, the J end by 5 bases, with 12 bases between. The CDR3 has 14 residues. The CDR3 sequence: CASSYPGTGTEAFF. CDR3 DNA: TGTGCCAGCAGTTACCCGGGAACAGGAACTGAAGCTTTCTTT.

The rearrangement joins TRBV29-1 to TRBJ2-7; D assignment may be TRBD1 or TRBD2 (5 bases each). This CDR3 has 14 amino acids. Germline CDR1 reads SQVTM; CDR2 reads ANQGSEA. Between the trimmed V and J ends, which lost 3 bases and 2 bases, there was a span of 14 bases. This CDR3 reads CSVERAGPPYEQYF. The CDR3 DNA is TGCAGCGTTGAGAGGGCAGGGCCTCCCTACGAGCAGTACTTC.

The chain has TRBV12-5 and TRBJ1-4; D is ambiguous. The CDR3 runs 11 residues. With 2 bases removed from V and 8 bases from J, the gap between germline ends came to 3 bases. Per the germline V gene, CDR1 is LGHNT and CDR2 is FRNRAP. CDR3 coding DNA: TGTGCTAGTGGTTTGTACGAAAAACTGTTTTTT. It is translated as CASGLYEKLFF. Combining the CDR3 with reference TRBV12-5 and TRBJ1-4 gives the whole variable domain DARVTQTPRHKVTEMGQEVTMRCQPILGHNTVFWYRQTMMQGLELLAYFRNRAPLDDSGMPKDRFSAEMPDATLATLKIQPSEPRDSAVYFCASGLYEKLFFGSGTQLSVL.

This chain connects TRBV5-1 to TRBJ1-1; 7 bases agree with TRBD1. Germline lookup yields CDR1 SGHRS and CDR2 YFSETQ. The length of the CDR3 is 14 residues. Trimming removed 2 bases from V and 5 bases from J; junction bases left unmatched: 6. CDR3 protein: CASSFQGESTEAFF. The CDR3 DNA follows: TGCGCCAGCAGCTTCCAGGGGGAGTCGACTGAAGCTTTCTTT.

This clone is classed as medium-sized (0.01 to 0.1%). The chain carries TRBV7-9 and TRBJ1-5, with D possibly TRBD1 on 6 matching bases. Germline V gene lookup returns CDR1 SEHNR and CDR2 FQNEAQ (reference sequence). V lost 5 bases to trimming and J lost 6 bases, with 11 bases between them. The CDR3 totals 13 residues. The CDR3 region is CASSEQGRQPQHF. The CDR3 nucleotides are TGTGCCAGCAGCGAACAGGGACGTCAGCCCCAGCATTTT.

V usage is TRBV9 and J usage is TRBJ2-7; D remains unclear. CDR3 length equals 14 residues. Germline V gives CDR1 SGDLS, CDR2 YYNGEE. Deletions cut 4 bases from V and 0 bases from J, with 11 bases between. CDR3 in DNA: TGTGCCAGCAGCCCCTTACAGAGCTCCTACGAGCAGTACTTC. Translating gives CASSPLQSSYEQYF.

This chain connects TRBV7-9 to TRBJ2-5; TRBD2 aligns across 13 bases. Germline lookup yields CDR1 SEHNR and CDR2 FQNEAQ (reference sequence). This CDR3 is built from 16 residues. V was clipped by 2 bases and J by 4 bases; unmatched bases: 4. CDR3 DNA: TGTGCCAGCAGCTTATGGACTAGCGGGAGCGGAGAGACCCAGTACTTC. The encoded protein is CASSLWTSGSGETQYF.

The chain couples TRBV30 to TRBJ1-1, with D unclear. This CDR3 comprises 11 residues. The V and J ends lost 5 bases and 5 bases respectively, with 9 bases between them. CDR1 and CDR2 (germline): GTSNPN, SVGIG (reference sequence). CDR3 loop: CAWALGTEAFF. The CDR3 DNA is TGTGCCTGGGCCCTTGGAACTGAAGCTTTCTTT. Variable domain in full (rest from reference TRBV30 and TRBJ1-1): SQTIHQWPATLVQPVGSPLSLECTVEGTSNPNLYWYRQAAGRGLQLLFYSVGIGQISSEVPQNLSASRPQDRQFILSSKKLLLSDSGFYLCAWALGTEAFFGQGTRLTVV.

This chain connects TRBV5-4 to TRBJ2-1; possible D gene TRBD1, 6 bases. The CDR3 runs 15 residues. CDR1 SGHNT and CDR2 YYREEE come from the germline V gene (reference sequence). Between the trimmed V and J ends, which lost 3 bases and 0 bases, there was a span of 10 bases. DNA for the CDR3: TGTGCCAGCAGCTGGGACACTGGCTCCTACAATGAGCAGTTCTTC. This codes for CASSWDTGSYNEQFF.

The gene calls are TRBV10-3 and TRBJ2-7; D perhaps matches TRBD1 (5 bases). The CDR3 has 13 residues. Trimming cost V 3 bases and J 4 bases, with 10 bases left between them. Germline loops: CDR1 ENHRY, CDR2 SYGVKD. CDR3 residues: CAISEGREYEQYF. Here the CDR3 DNA reads TGTGCCATCAGTGAAGGCAGGGAATACGAGCAGTACTTC.

The chain couples TRBV7-2 to TRBJ2-7; D gene unclear. This CDR3 has 14 residues. Germline CDR1 is SGHTA and CDR2 is FQGNSA. Trimming stripped 7 bases from V and 3 bases from J, with 16 bases between. The CDR3 is CASKLISPDYEQYF. The CDR3 coding sequence is TGTGCCAGCAAGCTTATCTCTCCAGACTACGAGCAGTACTTC.

In its sample, this clone was seen once. The chain is built from TRBV7-9 and TRBJ2-2; D remains ambiguous. The germline V gene has CDR1 SEHNR and CDR2 FQNEAQ (reference sequence). V lost 2 bases and J lost 0, with 10 bases in between. The CDR3 has 16 residues. The CDR3 DNA reads as TGTGCCAGCAGCTTACGTTCACCCGCGAACACCGGGGAGCTGTTTTTT. Translated: CASSLRSPANTGELFF.

The chain employs TRBV27 and TRBJ2-3; no reliable D call. Trimming shortened V by 6 bases and J by 1 base, and 5 bases separated the two germline ends. This CDR3 is 12 amino acids long. Germline values: CDR1 MNHEY, CDR2 SMNVEV (reference sequence). CDR3: CASRERTDTQYF. For the CDR3, the DNA is TGTGCCAGCAGGGAGCGCACAGATACGCAGTATTTT.

V and J are TRBV28 and TRBJ1-2, with TRBD1 as a possible D gene (5 bases). CDR1 and CDR2 (germline): MDHEN, SYDVKM. This CDR3 region has 17 residues. Trimming shortened V by 4 bases and J by 4 bases, and 22 bases separated the two germline ends. The CDR3 loop is CASSSPGTLREGYGYTF. CDR3 nucleotides: TGTGCCAGCAGTTCACCCGGGACGTTAAGAGAGGGCTATGGCTACACCTTC.

This rearrangement joins TRBV4-1 to TRBJ1-1, with TRBD1 as a possible D gene (6 bases). The ends were cut back, 3 bases at V and 6 bases at J, with 8 bases in the middle. Germline-derived CDR1 and CDR2 are MGHRA and YSYEKL. The CDR3 has 12 amino acids. Here the CDR3 reads CASSQTGAEAFF. The CDR3 DNA follows: TGCGCCAGCAGCCAGACAGGTGCTGAAGCTTTCTTT.

This chain joins TRBV11-2 and TRBJ2-1, with D perhaps matching TRBD1 or TRBD2 (6 bases each). Germline assignment: CDR1 SGHAT and CDR2 FQNNGV. The CDR3 runs to 16 residues. The V end was cut by 5 bases, the J end by 2 bases, with 16 bases between. CDR3 sequence reads: CASSPGGGRAYNEQFF. CDR3 in DNA: TGTGCCAGCAGCCCCGGAGGGGGTAGGGCCTACAATGAGCAGTTCTTC.

The chain uses TRBV27 and TRBJ1-5; D gene ambiguous. The CDR3 runs 13 residues. Germline lookup yields CDR1 MNHEY and CDR2 SMNVEV (reference sequence). V dropped 2 bases and J dropped 6 bases, with 8 bases sitting between them. The DNA of the CDR3 is TGTGCCAGCAGTTTAAGTTGGGGTCAGCCCCAGCATTTT. Protein: CASSLSWGQPQHF.

This sequence joins TRBV7-6 and TRBJ2-1; maybe TRBD2 (6 bases). CDR3 length equals 16 residues. The germline V and J ends were trimmed by 0 bases and 9 bases, with 18 bases remaining between them. CDR1 and CDR2 (germline): SGHVS, FNYEAQ. The CDR3, as DNA: TGTGCCAGCAGCTTAGCGGCCGTCAGCCGGGGAGGTGAGCAGTTCTTC. It codes for CASSLAAVSRGGEQFF.

This chain uses TRBV5-1 with TRBJ2-1; 13 positions agree with TRBD2. Per germline, CDR1 SGHRS and CDR2 YFSETQ. The CDR3 sequence is 16 residues long. The V and J ends lost 4 bases and 8 bases, in that order; junction bases with no gene match: 9. The CDR3 coding sequence is TGCGCCAGCAGCGCCGGGACTAGCGGGGCTGGGGATGAGCAGTTCTTC. Translated: CASSAGTSGAGDEQFF.

The chain has TRBV4-1 and TRBJ1-1; the D gene is possibly TRBD1 (5 bases). Germline CDR1 reads MGHRA; CDR2 reads YSYEKL. This CDR3 comprises 14 residues. The ends were cut back, 4 bases at V and 5 bases at J, with 14 bases in the middle. In DNA form, the CDR3 reads TGCGCCAGCAGCCCCGACGGGGGACGGACTGAAGCTTTCTTT. Encoded protein: CASSPDGGRTEAFF.

The chain employs TRBV6-5 and TRBJ1-1; TRBD1 matches at 9 bases. In germline, CDR1 is MNHEY, CDR2 SVGAGI. This CDR3 region has 15 residues. J lost 5 bases, V lost 3 bases, and 7 bases had no gene match. The CDR3 DNA reads as TGTGCCAGCAGTTATGCGACAGGGGGGAGAACTGAAGCTTTCTTT. Translated, it gives CASSYATGGRTEAFF.

The V and J genes are TRBV7-9 and TRBJ1-4, with D perhaps matching TRBD1 (6 bases). From germline, CDR1 is SEHNR and CDR2 FQNEAQ (reference sequence). V was trimmed by 7 bases and J by 8 bases, leaving 20 bases between them. CDR3 size: 15 residues. As DNA, the CDR3 is TGTGCCAGCACAGCCCCCGGGGGCCTAGGGGAAAAACTGTTTTTT. It translates to CASTAPGGLGEKLFF.

There are a few counts of this clone. The chain carries TRBV5-5 and TRBJ2-1, with D perhaps TRBD1 (5 bases). V lost 6 bases and J lost 5, with 15 bases in between. Germline CDR1 SGHKS, CDR2 YYEKEE (reference sequence). The CDR3 runs 14 residues. The CDR3: CASTSGAGHNEQFF. The DNA for the CDR3 is TGTGCCAGCACCTCCGGCGCAGGGCACAATGAGCAGTTCTTC.

J is TRBJ1-3 and V is TRBV5-6; a possible D gene is TRBD1 (5 bases). This CDR3 is built from 11 residues. V lost 4 bases, J lost 9 bases, and 8 bases lay in between. The germline gives CDR1 SGHDT, CDR2 YYEEEE. The CDR3 sequence is CASSHGATIYF. The DNA of the CDR3 is TGTGCCAGCAGCCATGGGGCCACCATATATTTT.

This sequence joins TRBV11-1 and TRBJ2-3, with D unresolved. Trimming removed 0 bases at V and 5 bases at J, with 6 bases between. The CDR3 spans 13 residues. The V gene's germline CDR1 is SGHAT and CDR2 FQDESV (reference sequence). This CDR3 is CASSLARGDTQYF. As DNA, the CDR3 is TGTGCCAGCAGCTTAGCGCGTGGAGATACGCAGTATTTT. Full variable domain (rest looked up from reference TRBV11-1 and TRBJ2-3): EAEVAQSPRYKITEKSQAVAFWCDPISGHATLYWYRQILGQGPELLVQFQDESVVDDSQLPKDRFSAERLKGVDSTLKIQPAELGDSAMYLCASSLARGDTQYFGPGTRLTVL.

The CDR3: CASSTWGSGANVLTF. The CDR3 coding sequence is TGTGCCAGCAGCACCTGGGGGTCTGGGGCCAACGTCCTGACTTTC. The chain recombines TRBV9 with TRBJ2-6, with D perhaps TRBD1 or TRBD2 (5 bases each). The germline V and J ends were trimmed by 4 bases and 1 base, with 9 bases remaining between them. The CDR3 runs to 15 residues. CDR1 is SGDLS and CDR2 is YYNGEE in the germline V gene.

This chain joins TRBV11-1 and TRBJ1-2; weak D call: TRBD1 (6 bases). Germline-derived CDR1 and CDR2 are SGHAT and FQDESV (reference sequence). This CDR3 has 13 residues. Deletions cut 5 bases from V and 8 bases from J, with 15 bases between. Here the CDR3 reads CASSRAAGEGYTF. The DNA of the CDR3 is TGTGCCAGCAGCCGCGCGGCAGGGGAGGGCTACACCTTC.

The V gene is TRBV2, the J gene TRBJ2-4; TRBD1 matches 7 bases. J was trimmed by 8 bases and V by 6 bases; bases with no gene match: 16. CDR3 length: 16 amino acids. In germline, CDR1 is SNHLY, CDR2 FYNNEI. CDR3 region: CASSYRGRGDLDIQYF. Written as DNA, the CDR3 is TGTGCCAGCAGCTACAGGGGCAGGGGAGATTTGGACATTCAGTACTTC.